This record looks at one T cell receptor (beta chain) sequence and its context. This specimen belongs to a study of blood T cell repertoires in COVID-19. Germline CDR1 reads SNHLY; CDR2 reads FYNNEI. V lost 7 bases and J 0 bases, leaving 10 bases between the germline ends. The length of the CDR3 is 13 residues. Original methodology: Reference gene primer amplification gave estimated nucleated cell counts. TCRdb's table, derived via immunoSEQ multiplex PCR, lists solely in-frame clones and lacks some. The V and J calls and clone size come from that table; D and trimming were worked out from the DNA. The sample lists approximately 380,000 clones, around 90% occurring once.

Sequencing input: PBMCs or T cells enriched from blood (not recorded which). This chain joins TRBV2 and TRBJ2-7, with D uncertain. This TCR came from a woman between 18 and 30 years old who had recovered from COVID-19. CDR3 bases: TGTGCCAGCACAACGCACAGCTCCTACGAGCAGTACTTC. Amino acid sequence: CASTTHSSYEQYF.